This paragraph reports one T cell receptor (beta chain). Its antigen is as yet unknown. This sample stems from a study of shared clonotypes between healthy human individuals. Study-wide results and limits: Sequencing depth was expected to affect clonotype sharing among donors.

Genomic DNA per cell subset filled all wells of several immunoSEQ plates. The DNA input per sorted-subset replicate PCR was 200 to 250 ng, corresponding to tens of thousands of T cell genomes. Assay: immunoSEQ multiplex PCR; the TCRdb copy retains only in-frame clones and omits some. The table has millions of clones, 85% to 95% seen once; the top ten hold 0.39%. V shed 0 bases and J 7 bases; nucleotides not matched to a gene: 7. This CDR3 region has 16 residues. Germline V CDR1 and CDR2: ENHRY, SYGVKD. The V gene is TRBV10-3, the J gene TRBJ2-7; 12 positions match TRBD2. The sequence derives from a man younger than 35 in good health. Some clones in this sample may be carry-over from other donors' samples. Sample: naive CD4+ T cells from PBMCs. Specified subset: CD45RA+ positively selected. CDR3 residues: CAISESSTSGRREQYF. The CDR3 DNA reads TGTGCCATCAGTGAGTCGTCGACTAGCGGGAGAAGAGAGCAGTACTTC.